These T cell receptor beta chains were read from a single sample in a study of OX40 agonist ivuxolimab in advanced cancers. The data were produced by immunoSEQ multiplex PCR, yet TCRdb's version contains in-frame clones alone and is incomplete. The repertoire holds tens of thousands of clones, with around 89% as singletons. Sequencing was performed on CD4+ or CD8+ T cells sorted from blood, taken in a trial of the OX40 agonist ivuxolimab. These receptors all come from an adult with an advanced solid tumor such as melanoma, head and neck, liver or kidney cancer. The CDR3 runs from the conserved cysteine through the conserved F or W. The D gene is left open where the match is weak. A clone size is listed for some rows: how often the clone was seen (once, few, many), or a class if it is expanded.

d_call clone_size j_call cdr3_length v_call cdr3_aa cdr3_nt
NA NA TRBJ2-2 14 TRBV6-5 CASRVTGSTGELFF TGTGCCAGCAGAGTAACAGGGTCCACCGGGGAGCTGTTTTTT
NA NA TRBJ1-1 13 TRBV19 CASRRRGGTEAFF TGTGCCAGTAGGAGGAGAGGGGGCACTGAAGCTTTCTTT
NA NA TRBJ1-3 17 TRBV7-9 CASSPRGGAFSGNTIYF TGTGCCAGCAGCCCAAGAGGTGGCGCCTTCTCTGGAAACACCATATATTTT
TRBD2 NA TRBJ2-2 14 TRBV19 CASSIVAGTGELFF TGTGCCAGTAGTATAGTAGCGGGCACCGGGGAGCTGTTTTTT
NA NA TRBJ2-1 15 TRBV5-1 CASSLGESSYNEQFF TGCGCCAGCAGCTTGGGCGAGAGCTCCTACAATGAGCAGTTCTTC
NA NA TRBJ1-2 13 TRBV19 CASRGRTNYGYTF TGTGCCAGTAGGGGCCGGACTAACTATGGCTACACCTTC
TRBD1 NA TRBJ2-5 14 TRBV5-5 CASRITGAPETQYF TGTGCCAGCCGGATAACAGGGGCCCCAGAGACCCAGTACTTC
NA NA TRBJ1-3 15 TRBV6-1 CASIPGSNSGNTIYF TGTGCCAGCATCCCTGGCAGTAACTCTGGAAACACCATATATTTT
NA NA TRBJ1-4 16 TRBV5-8 CASSSGQGNYGEKLFF TGTGCCAGCAGCTCTGGTCAGGGGAATTACGGGGAAAAACTGTTTTTT
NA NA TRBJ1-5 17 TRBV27 CASSSPPGTVDDQPQHF TGTGCCAGCAGTTCCCCGCCCGGGACGGTGGATGATCAGCCCCAGCATTTT
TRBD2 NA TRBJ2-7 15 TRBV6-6 CASSYAGTSGYEQYF TGTGCCAGCAGTTACGCCGGGACTAGCGGCTACGAGCAGTACTTC
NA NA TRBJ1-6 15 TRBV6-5 CASRRQAGPNSPLHF TGTGCCAGCAGAAGGCAGGCAGGGCCGAATTCACCCCTCCACTTT
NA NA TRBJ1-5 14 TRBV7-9 CASSLGMGNQPQHF TGTGCCAGCAGCTTGGGGATGGGCAATCAGCCCCAGCATTTT
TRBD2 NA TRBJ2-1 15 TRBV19 CASSTLAGGYNEQFF TGTGCCAGTAGTACCCTAGCGGGAGGGTACAATGAGCAGTTCTTC
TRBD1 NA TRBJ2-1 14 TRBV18 CASSRDSSYNEQFF TGTGCCAGCTCACGGGACAGCTCCTACAATGAGCAGTTCTTC
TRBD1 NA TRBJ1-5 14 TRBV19 CASSQTGGSMAQHF TGTGCCAGTAGCCAGACAGGGGGGAGCATGGCCCAGCATTTT
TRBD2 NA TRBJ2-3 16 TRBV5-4 CASSFLGGSLTNTQYF TGTGCCAGCAGCTTCTTGGGCGGGAGTCTAACCAATACGCAGTATTTT
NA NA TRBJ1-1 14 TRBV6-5 CASSYSGRDTEAFF TGTGCCAGCAGTTACTCGGGCAGGGACACTGAAGCTTTCTTT
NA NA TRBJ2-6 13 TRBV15 CATSTVGANVLTF TGTGCCACTTCGACAGTCGGGGCCAACGTCCTGACTTTC
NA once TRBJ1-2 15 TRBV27 CASSFGLSRSYGYTF TGTGCCAGCAGTTTCGGGTTATCGAGATCCTACGGCTACACCTTC
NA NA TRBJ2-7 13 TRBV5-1 CASSSGSSYEQYF TGCGCCAGCAGCTCCGGGTCCTCCTACGAGCAGTACTTC
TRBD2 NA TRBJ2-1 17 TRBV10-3 CAISESQNLAGGNEQFF TGTGCCATCAGTGAGTCGCAAAACTTAGCGGGAGGGAATGAGCAGTTCTTC
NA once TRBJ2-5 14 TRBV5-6 CASSLVGFRETQYF TGTGCCAGCAGCTTGGTAGGGTTCAGAGAGACCCAGTACTTC
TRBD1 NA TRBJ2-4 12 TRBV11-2 CASSLGQGEEYF TGTGCCAGCAGCTTAGGACAGGGCGAGGAGTACTTC
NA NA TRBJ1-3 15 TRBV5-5 CASSYDLYSGNTIYF TGTGCCAGCAGCTACGACCTTTACTCTGGAAACACCATATATTTT
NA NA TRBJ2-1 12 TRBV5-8 CAYRPSVNEQFF TGTGCCTATCGTCCCTCGGTCAATGAGCAGTTCTTC
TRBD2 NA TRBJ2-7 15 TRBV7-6 CASSLAQRGPYEQYF TGTGCCAGCAGCTTAGCCCAGCGGGGCCCCTACGAGCAGTACTTC
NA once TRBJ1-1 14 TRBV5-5 CASSSGLSGTEAFF TGTGCCAGCAGCTCAGGGCTCTCGGGGACTGAAGCTTTCTTT
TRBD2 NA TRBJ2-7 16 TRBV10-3 CAISDLSGSANYEQYF TGTGCCATCAGTGACTTGAGCGGGAGCGCCAATTACGAGCAGTACTTC
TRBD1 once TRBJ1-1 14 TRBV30 CAWSVGGGSTEAFF TGTGCCTGGAGTGTAGGGGGCGGGAGCACTGAAGCTTTCTTT
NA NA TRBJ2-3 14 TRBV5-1 CASHQGFQADTQYF TGCGCCAGTCACCAGGGGTTTCAGGCAGATACGCAGTATTTT
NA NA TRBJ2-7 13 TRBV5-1 CASSSDTHYEQYF TGCGCCAGCAGCTCTGACACCCACTACGAGCAGTACTTC
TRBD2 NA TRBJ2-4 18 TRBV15 CATSRDIAGGITKNIQYF TGTGCCACCAGCAGAGATATAGCGGGAGGGATCACCAAAAACATTCAGTACTTC
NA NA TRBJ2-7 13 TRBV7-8 CASSLGVSYEQYF TGTGCCAGCAGCTTAGGAGTCTCCTACGAGCAGTACTTC
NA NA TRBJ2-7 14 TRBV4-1 CASSPRTNLYEQYF TGCGCCAGCAGCCCACGGACAAACCTCTACGAGCAGTACTTC
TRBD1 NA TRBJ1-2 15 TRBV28 CASSFLAGGVNGYTF TGTGCCAGCAGTTTTCTGGCAGGGGGCGTCAATGGCTACACCTTC
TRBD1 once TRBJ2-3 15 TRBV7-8 CASSGIGTGTDTQYF TGTGCCAGCAGCGGTATAGGGACAGGGACAGATACGCAGTATTTT
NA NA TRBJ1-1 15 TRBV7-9 CASSLVPRMNTEAFF TGTGCCAGCAGCTTAGTACCCAGAATGAACACTGAAGCTTTCTTT
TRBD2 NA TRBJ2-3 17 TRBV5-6 CASSHEVLAGDADTQYF TGTGCCAGCAGCCACGAAGTACTAGCGGGAGATGCAGATACGCAGTATTTT
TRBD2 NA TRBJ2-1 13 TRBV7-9 CASSLGDGTSLFF TGTGCCAGCAGCTTAGGGGACGGGACTAGTCTGTTCTTC
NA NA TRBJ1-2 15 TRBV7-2 CASSLARQGNYGYTF TGTGCCAGCAGCTTAGCGCGGCAGGGAAACTATGGCTACACCTTC
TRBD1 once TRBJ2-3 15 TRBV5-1 CASSLGDRGTDTQYF TGCGCCAGCAGCTTGGGCGACAGGGGCACAGATACGCAGTATTTT
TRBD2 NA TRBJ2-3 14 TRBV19 CASRPGGNTDTQYF TGTGCCAGTAGACCCGGGGGGAACACAGATACGCAGTATTTT
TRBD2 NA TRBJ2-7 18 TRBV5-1 CASSLQGLAGERGSEQYF TGCGCCAGCAGCTTACAGGGACTAGCGGGAGAGCGCGGGTCCGAGCAGTACTTC
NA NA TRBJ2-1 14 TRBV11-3 CASSLDASNNEQFF TGTGCCAGCAGCTTAGATGCCAGTAACAATGAGCAGTTCTTC
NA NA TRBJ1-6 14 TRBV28 CASRLLGRHSPLHF TGTGCCAGCCGCCTCCTGGGTCGGCATTCACCCCTCCACTTT
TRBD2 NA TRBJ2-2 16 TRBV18 CASSAGLAVNTGELFF TGTGCCAGCTCAGCGGGACTAGCGGTTAACACCGGGGAGCTGTTTTTT
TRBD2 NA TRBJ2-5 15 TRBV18 CASSPIREAGETQYF TGTGCCAGCTCACCAATTCGGGAGGCGGGGGAGACCCAGTACTTC
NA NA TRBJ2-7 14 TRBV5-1 CASSLESRSVEQYF TGCGCCAGCAGCTTGGAATCGAGGTCCGTGGAGCAGTACTTC
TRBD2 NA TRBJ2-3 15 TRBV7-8 CASSLAGGNTDTQYF TGTGCCAGCAGCTTAGCGGGAGGGAACACAGATACGCAGTATTTT
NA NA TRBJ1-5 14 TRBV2 CASSGSGINQPQHF TGTGCCAGCAGTGGGAGCGGAATCAATCAGCCCCAGCATTTT
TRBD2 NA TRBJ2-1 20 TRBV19 CASSGARLAGRAAPDNEQFF TGTGCCAGTAGTGGGGCCAGGCTAGCGGGACGCGCAGCTCCCGACAATGAGCAGTTCTTC